A single sample gave rise to the 7 T cell receptor beta chains below, sequenced in a study of shared clonotypes between healthy human individuals. Naive CD8 cells lacked CD45RO and underwent positive selection for CCR7, leaving out terminally differentiated effector memory CD45RA+ cells. Clones were sequenced by immunoSEQ multiplex PCR, and TCRdb holds only the in-frame ones, with some missing. The sample yields about 2.2 million clones, 85% to 95% seen once. The sample was naive CD8+ T cells from PBMCs. The receptors here all came from a young man in good health. Some clones in this sample may be carry-over from other donors' samples.

The rearrangement links TRBV5-6 to TRBJ2-7; 10 positions agree with TRBD1. Germline loops: CDR1 SGHDT, CDR2 YYEEEE. Trimming removed 3 bases from V and 7 bases from J; junction bases left unmatched: 10. The CDR3 has 15 amino acids. Written as DNA, the CDR3 is TGTGCCAGCAGCTCCTGGGGGACAGGGGTTTGGGAGCAGTACTTC. This codes for CASSSWGTGVWEQYF.

This chain joins TRBV27 and TRBJ1-1; TRBD1 matches 7 bases. In germline, CDR1 is MNHEY, CDR2 SMNVEV (reference sequence). V gave up 5 bases and J gave up 1 base; unmatched junction bases: 7. The CDR3 covers 15 residues. CDR3 protein: CASSRRQGQNTEAFF. DNA of the CDR3: TGTGCCAGCAGTCGACGACAGGGCCAGAACACTGAAGCTTTCTTT.

The rearrangement uses TRBV11-2 and TRBJ2-7; D tentatively reads TRBD1 or TRBD2 (5 bases each). Germline V gives CDR1 SGHAT, CDR2 FQNNGV. The CDR3 has 17 amino acids. The V end was cut by 0 bases, the J end by 4 bases, with 19 bases between. The CDR3 here is CASSLDQGVLGEYEQYF. Here the CDR3 DNA reads TGTGCCAGCAGCTTAGATCAAGGGGTACTGGGAGAGTACGAGCAGTACTTC.

The chain has TRBV7-9 and TRBJ1-1; D is unresolved. V was cut by 2 bases and J by 4 bases, with 17 bases left in between. The CDR3 sequence is 16 residues long. CDR1 is SEHNR and CDR2 is FQNEAQ in the germline V gene (reference sequence). The CDR3 sequence: CASSLNLRVAATEAFF. The CDR3 DNA sequence: TGTGCCAGCAGCTTAAACCTCCGGGTGGCGGCCACTGAAGCTTTCTTT. Combining the CDR3 with reference TRBV7-9 and TRBJ1-1 gives the whole variable domain DTGVSQNPRHKITKRGQNVTFRCDPISEHNRLYWYRQTLGQGPEFLTYFQNEAQLEKSRLLSDRFSAERPKGSFSTLEIQRTEQGDSAMYLCASSLNLRVAATEAFFGQGTRLTVV.

V gene TRBV27 combines with J gene TRBJ2-7, with 7 bases fitting TRBD1. Germline loops: CDR1 MNHEY, CDR2 SMNVEV (reference sequence). V shed 0 bases, J shed 1 base, and the junction held 6 bases outside the gene matches. The CDR3 extends over 16 amino acids. The CDR3 DNA sequence: TGTGCCAGCAGTTTATCGAAGGGGACAGTGTCCTACGAGCAGTACTTC. Residues: CASSLSKGTVSYEQYF.

The rearrangement uses TRBV27 and TRBJ2-1; 8 nucleotides agree with TRBD2. From germline, CDR1 is MNHEY and CDR2 SMNVEV (reference sequence). This CDR3 is built from 16 residues. V was clipped by 2 bases and J by 4 bases; unmatched bases: 7. The CDR3 DNA reads TGTGCCAGCAGTTTAGTTAGCGGGATGGGGTACAATGAGCAGTTCTTC. Its protein is CASSLVSGMGYNEQFF.

The CDR3 DNA is TGCGCCAGCAGCCAAGACCCGGGGGTATCCTACAATGAGCAGTTCTTC. The encoded protein is CASSQDPGVSYNEQFF. The rearrangement links TRBV4-1 to TRBJ2-1, with TRBD2 as a possible D gene (6 bases). The CDR3 totals 16 residues. Germline V gene lookup returns CDR1 MGHRA and CDR2 YSYEKL. V was shortened by 0 bases and J by 1 base, with 10 bases between the two germline ends.